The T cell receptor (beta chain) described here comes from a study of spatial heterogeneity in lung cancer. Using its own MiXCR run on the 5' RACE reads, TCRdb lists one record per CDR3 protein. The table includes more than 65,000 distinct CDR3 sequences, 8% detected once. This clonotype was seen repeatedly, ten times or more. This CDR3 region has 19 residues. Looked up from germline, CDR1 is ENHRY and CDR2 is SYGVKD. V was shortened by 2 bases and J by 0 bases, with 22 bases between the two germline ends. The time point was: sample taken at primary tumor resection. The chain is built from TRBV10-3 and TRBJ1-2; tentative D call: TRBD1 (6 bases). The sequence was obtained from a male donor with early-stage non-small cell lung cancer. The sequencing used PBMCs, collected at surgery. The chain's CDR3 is CAISEPQGGRVKANYGYTF. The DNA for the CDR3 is TGTGCCATCAGTGAGCCCCAAGGGGGACGGGTCAAGGCTAACTATGGCTACACCTTC.